This T cell receptor beta chain was captured by sequencing in a study of blood T cell repertoires in COVID-19. Study-wide background: COVID-19 samples collected from the United States, Italy and Spain covered acute and convalescent phases. T cells, B-cell-depleted T cells, or PBMCs provided the cDNA or gDNA that served as material.

As processed by the authors: How many nucleated cells were present was estimated from reference gene primer amplification. Using immunoSEQ multiplex PCR, the repertoire was profiled, and TCRdb retains in-frame clones only, with some absent. That table is the source of V, J and clone size, and D and trimming were worked out from the DNA. Of 27,000 or so clones in the sample, more than 85% are singletons; the top ten hold less than 20%. This CDR3 contains 17 residues. Germline-derived CDR1 and CDR2 are MNHNY and SVGAGI (reference sequence). The V and J ends lost 5 bases and 3 bases respectively, with 23 bases between them.

Sequenced: peripheral blood. The origin of this receptor is a human donor with active COVID-19. The donor label of this sample is uncertain. The chain has TRBV6-6 and TRBJ2-7; a weak D match, TRBD2 (6 bases). DNA for the CDR3: TGTGCCAGCAGTCACCCCGCGGGGCAAAGGGTGAGCTACGAGCAGTACTTC. It translates to CASSHPAGQRVSYEQYF.